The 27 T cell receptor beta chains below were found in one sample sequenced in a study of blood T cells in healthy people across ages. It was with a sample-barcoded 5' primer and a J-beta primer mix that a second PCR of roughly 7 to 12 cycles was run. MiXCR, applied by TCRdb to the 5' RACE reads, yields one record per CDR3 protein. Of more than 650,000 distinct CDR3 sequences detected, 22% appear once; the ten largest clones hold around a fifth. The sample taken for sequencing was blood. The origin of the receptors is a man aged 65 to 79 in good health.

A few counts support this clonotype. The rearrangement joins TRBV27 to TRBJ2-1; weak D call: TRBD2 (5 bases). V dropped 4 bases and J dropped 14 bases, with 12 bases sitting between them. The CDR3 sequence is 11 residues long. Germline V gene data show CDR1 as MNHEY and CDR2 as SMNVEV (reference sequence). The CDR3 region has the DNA TGTGCCAGCAGTTCCGGCCCAGCGGAGTTCTTC. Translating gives CASSSGPAEFF.

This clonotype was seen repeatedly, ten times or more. The CDR3 is CASSWGNEQYF. The CDR3 DNA reads TGCGCCAGCAGCTGGGGAAACGAGCAGTACTTC. The V and J genes are TRBV5-1 and TRBJ2-5, with D unresolved. The J call may be mistaken, given a closer DNA end match to TRBJ2-7. Germline CDR1 and CDR2: SGHRS and YFSETQ. This CDR3 region has 11 residues.

The CDR3 loop reads CASSLSPGRFETQYF. In DNA form, the CDR3 reads TGTGCCAGCAGTTTATCCCCGGGTCGTTTTGAGACCCAGTACTTC. The chain has TRBV27 and TRBJ2-1; D gene uncertain. The J call may be faulty, since TRBJ2-5 better matches the DNA end. This CDR3 has 15 amino acids. CDR1 is MNHEY, CDR2 SMNVEV, per germline (reference sequence).

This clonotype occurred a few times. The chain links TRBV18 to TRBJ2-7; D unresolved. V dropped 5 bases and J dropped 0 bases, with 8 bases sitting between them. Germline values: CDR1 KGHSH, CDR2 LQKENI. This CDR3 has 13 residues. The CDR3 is CASSSSSSYEQYF. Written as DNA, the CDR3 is TGTGCCAGCTCATCGTCGAGCTCCTACGAGCAGTACTTC.

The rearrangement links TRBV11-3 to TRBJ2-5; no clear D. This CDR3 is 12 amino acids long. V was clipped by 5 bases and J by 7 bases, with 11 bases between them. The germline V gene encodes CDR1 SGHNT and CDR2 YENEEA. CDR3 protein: CASSPPLGTQYF. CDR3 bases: TGTGCCAGCAGCCCACCCCTAGGGACCCAGTACTTC. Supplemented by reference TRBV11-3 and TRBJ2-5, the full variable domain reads EAGVVQSPRYKIIEKKQPVAFWCNPISGHNTLYWYLQNLGQGPELLIRYENEEAVDDSQLPKDRFSAERLKGVDSTLKIQPAELGDSAVYLCASSPPLGTQYFGPGTRLLVL.

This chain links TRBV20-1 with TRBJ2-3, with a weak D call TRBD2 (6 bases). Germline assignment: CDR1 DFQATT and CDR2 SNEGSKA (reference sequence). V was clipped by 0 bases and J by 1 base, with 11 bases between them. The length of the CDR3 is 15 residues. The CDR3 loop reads CSARDPQRGTDTQYF. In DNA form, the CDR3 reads TGCAGTGCTAGAGATCCCCAGCGGGGCACAGATACGCAGTATTTT.

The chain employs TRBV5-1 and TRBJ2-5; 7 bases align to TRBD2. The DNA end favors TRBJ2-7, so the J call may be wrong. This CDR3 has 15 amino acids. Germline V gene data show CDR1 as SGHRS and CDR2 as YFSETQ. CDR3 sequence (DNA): TGCGCCAGCAGCTCCTCCGGGACTACTACCTACGAGCAGTACTTC. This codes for CASSSSGTTTYEQYF.

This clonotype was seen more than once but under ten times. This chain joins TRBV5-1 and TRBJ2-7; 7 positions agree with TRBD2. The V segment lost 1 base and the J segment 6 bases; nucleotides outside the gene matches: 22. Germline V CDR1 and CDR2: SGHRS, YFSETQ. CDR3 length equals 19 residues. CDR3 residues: CASSLTLGRDCARFSEQYV. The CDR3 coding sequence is TGCGCCAGCAGCTTGACCTTGGGGAGGGACTGTGCTCGTTTCAGCGAGCAGTACGTC.

CDR3 bases: TGTGCCAGCAGTGCCCAGACAGGGGTTAGGTCTGGGGCCAACGTCCTGACTTTC. It specifies CASSAQTGVRSGANVLTF. This chain connects TRBV6-1 to TRBJ2-6, with 8 bases aligning to TRBD1. V shed 4 bases and J 1 base; nucleotides not matched to a gene: 9. Germline CDR1 MNHNS, CDR2 SASEGT. This CDR3 spans 18 amino acids.

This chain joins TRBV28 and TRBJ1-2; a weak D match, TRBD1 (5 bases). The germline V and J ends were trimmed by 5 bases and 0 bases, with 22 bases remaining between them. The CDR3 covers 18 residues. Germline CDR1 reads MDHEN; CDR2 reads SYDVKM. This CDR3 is CASSRPGAAYQANYGYTF. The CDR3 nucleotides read TGTGCCAGCAGTCGCCCCGGGGCAGCATACCAGGCTAACTATGGCTACACCTTC.

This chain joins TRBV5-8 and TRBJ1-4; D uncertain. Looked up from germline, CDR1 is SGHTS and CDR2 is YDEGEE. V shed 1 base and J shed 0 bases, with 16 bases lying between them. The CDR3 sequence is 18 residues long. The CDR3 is CASSLSYIGFATNEKLFF. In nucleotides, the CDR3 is TGTGCCAGCAGCTTGAGTTATATTGGGTTTGCAACTAATGAAAAACTGTTTTTT. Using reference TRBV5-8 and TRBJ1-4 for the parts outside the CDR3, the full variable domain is EAGVTQSPTHLIKTRGQQATLRCSPISGHTSVYWYQQALGLGLQFLLWYDEGEERNRGNFPPRFSGRQFPNYSSELNVNALELEDSALYLCASSLSYIGFATNEKLFFGSGTQLSVL.

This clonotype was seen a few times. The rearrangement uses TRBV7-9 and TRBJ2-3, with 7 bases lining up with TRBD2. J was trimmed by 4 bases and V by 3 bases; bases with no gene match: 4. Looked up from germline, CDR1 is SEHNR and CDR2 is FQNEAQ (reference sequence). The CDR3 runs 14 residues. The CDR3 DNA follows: TGTGCCAGCAGCTTTATACGGGGGGCAGATACGCAGTATTTT. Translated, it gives CASSFIRGADTQYF.

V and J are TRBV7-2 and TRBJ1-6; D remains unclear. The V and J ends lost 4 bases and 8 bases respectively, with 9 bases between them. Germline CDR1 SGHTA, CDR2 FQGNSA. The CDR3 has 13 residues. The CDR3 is CASSWEGYSPLHF. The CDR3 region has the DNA TGTGCCAGCAGCTGGGAGGGATATTCACCCCTCCACTTT.

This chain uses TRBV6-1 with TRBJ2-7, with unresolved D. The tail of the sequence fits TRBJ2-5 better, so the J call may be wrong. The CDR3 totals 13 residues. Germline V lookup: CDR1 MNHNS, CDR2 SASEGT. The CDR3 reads CASSNTIQETQYF. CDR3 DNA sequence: TGTGCCAGCAGTAATACGATACAAGAGACCCAGTACTTC.

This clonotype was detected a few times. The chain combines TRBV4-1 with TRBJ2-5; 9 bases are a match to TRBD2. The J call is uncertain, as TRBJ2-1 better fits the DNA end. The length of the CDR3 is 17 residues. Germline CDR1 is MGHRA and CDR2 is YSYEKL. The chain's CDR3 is CASSQDPMAGGPLEQFF. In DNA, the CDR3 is TGCGCCAGCAGCCAAGATCCTATGGCGGGGGGGCCTCTTGAGCAGTTCTTC.

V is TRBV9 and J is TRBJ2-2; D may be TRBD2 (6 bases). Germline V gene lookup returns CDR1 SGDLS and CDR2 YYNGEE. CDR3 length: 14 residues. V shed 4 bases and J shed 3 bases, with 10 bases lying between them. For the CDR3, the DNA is TGTGCCAGCAGCCCGGGGGTAGACACCGGGGAGCTGTTTTTT. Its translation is CASSPGVDTGELFF.

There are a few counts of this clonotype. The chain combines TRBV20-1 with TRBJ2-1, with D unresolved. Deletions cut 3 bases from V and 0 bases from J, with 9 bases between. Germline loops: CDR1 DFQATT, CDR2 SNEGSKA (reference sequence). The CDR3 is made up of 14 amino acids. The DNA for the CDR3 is TGCAGTGCTAGTGACGCGCTCTCCTACAATGAGCAGTTCTTC. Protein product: CSASDALSYNEQFF.

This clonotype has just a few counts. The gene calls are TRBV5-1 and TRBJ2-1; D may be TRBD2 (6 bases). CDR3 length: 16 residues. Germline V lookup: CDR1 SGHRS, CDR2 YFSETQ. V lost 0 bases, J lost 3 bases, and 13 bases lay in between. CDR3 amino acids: CASSLARGVGYNEQFF. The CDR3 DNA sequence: TGCGCCAGCAGCTTGGCCCGCGGGGTCGGCTACAATGAGCAGTTCTTC.

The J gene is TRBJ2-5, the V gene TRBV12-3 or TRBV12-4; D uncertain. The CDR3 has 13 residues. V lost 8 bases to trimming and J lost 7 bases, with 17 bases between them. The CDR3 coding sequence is TGTGCCAGCCAATTCTCGGGTTCCGCGACCCAGTACTTC. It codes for CASQFSGSATQYF.

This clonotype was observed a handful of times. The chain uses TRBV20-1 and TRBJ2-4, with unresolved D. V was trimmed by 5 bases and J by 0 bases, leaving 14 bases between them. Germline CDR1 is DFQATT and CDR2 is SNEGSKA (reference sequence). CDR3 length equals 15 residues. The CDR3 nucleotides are TGCAGTGCTCATGAAGAGTTTTTAGCCAAAAACATTCAGTACTTC. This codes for CSAHEEFLAKNIQYF.

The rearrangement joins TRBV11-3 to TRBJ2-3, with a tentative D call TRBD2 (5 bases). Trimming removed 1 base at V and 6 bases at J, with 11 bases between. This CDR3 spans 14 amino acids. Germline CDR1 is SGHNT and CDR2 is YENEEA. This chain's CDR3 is CASSLGTRDDTQYF. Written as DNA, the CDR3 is TGTGCCAGCAGCTTAGGAACTAGAGATGATACGCAGTATTTT.

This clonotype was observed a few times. CDR3 sequence: CASSHTGTSGRRGNEQFF. CDR3 sequence (DNA): TGTGCCAGCAGTCACACCGGGACTAGCGGGAGGAGAGGCAATGAGCAGTTCTTC. The rearrangement joins TRBV4-2 to TRBJ2-1; TRBD2 matches at 15 bases. The CDR3 is made up of 18 amino acids. CDR1 and CDR2 (germline): LGHNA, YNFKEQ. Losses at the gene ends were 6 bases for V and 6 bases for J; bases not matched to a gene: 12.

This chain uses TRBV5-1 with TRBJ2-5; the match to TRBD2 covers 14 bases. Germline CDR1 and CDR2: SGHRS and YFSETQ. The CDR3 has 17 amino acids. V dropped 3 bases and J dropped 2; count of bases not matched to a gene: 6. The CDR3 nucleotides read TGCGCCAGCAGCTCCCTGGGGACTAGCGGGGGTCAAGAGACCCAGTACTTC. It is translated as CASSSLGTSGGQETQYF.

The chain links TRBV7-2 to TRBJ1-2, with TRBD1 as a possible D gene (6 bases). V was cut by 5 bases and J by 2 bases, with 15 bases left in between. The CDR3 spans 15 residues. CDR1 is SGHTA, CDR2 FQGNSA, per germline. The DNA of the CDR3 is TGTGCCAGCAGCCCCTCTGGACAGACCAACTATGGCTACACCTTC. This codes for CASSPSGQTNYGYTF.

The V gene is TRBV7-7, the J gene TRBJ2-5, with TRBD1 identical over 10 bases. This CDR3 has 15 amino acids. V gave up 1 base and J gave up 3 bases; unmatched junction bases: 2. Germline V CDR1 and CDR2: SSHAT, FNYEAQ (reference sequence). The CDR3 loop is CASSLGGTGEETQYF. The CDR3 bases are TGTGCCAGCAGCTTAGGCGGGACAGGGGAAGAGACCCAGTACTTC.

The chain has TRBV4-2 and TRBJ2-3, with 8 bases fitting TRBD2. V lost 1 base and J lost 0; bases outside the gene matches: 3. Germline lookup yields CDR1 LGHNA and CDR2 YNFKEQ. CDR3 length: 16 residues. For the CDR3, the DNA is TGTGCCAGCAGCCAAGGGGAGCGGGGGAGCACAGATACGCAGTATTTT. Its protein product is CASSQGERGSTDTQYF.

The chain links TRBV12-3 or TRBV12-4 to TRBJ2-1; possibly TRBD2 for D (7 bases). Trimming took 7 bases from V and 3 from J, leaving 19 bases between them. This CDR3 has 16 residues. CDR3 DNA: TGTGCCAGCACTCCATGGGGGGGGGCGGACTACAATGAGCAGTTCTTC. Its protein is CASTPWGGADYNEQFF.